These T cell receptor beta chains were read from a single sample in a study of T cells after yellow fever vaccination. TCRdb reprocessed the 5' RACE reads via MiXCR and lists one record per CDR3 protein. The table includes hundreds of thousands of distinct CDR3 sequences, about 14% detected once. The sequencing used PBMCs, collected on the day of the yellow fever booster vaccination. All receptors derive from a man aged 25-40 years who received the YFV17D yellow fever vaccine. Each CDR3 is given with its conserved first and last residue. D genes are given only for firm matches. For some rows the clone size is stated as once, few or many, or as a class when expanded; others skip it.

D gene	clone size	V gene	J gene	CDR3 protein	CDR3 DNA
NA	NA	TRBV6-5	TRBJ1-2	CASSYSQKYGYTF	TGTGCCAGCAGTTACTCCCAGAAGTATGGCTACACCTTC
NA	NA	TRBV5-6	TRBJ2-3	CASSFWGTPGADTQYF	TGTGCCAGCAGCTTCTGGGGGACACCGGGGGCAGATACGCAGTATTTT
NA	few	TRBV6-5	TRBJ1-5	CAAGRRNQPQHF	TGTGCAGCGGGGAGGCGCAATCAGCCCCAGCATTTT
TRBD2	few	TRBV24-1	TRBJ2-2	CATRDTSGAGGGELFF	TGTGCCACCAGGGATACTAGCGGGGCCGGTGGCGGGGAGCTGTTTTTT
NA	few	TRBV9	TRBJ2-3	CASSVSDYTDTQYF	TGTGCCAGCAGCGTTAGCGACTACACAGATACGCAGTATTTT
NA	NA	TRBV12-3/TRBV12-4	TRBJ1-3	CASSRGVAGNTIYF	TGTGCCAGCAGCAGGGGAGTAGCCGGAAACACCATATATTTT
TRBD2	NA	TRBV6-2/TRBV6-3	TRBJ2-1	CASRHWTSGRLEQFF	TGTGCCAGCAGGCATTGGACTAGCGGGAGACTTGAGCAGTTCTTC
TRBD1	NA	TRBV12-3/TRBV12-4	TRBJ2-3	CASSRTGGMTDTQYF	TGTGCCAGCAGCCGGACAGGGGGCATGACAGATACGCAGTATTTT
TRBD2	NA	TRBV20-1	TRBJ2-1	CSAPRLADTDNEQFF	TGCAGTGCCCCCCGACTAGCGGATACGGACAATGAGCAGTTCTTC
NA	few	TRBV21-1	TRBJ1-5	CASYRGCCLDQPQHF	TGTGCCAGTTACAGGGGTTGTTGCTTAGATCAGCCCCAGCATTTT
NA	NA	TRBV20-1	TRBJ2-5	CSAPGAQETQYF	TGCAGTGCCCCTGGCGCCCAAGAGACCCAGTACTTC
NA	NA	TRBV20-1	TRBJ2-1	CSVGTDYNEQFF	TGCAGTGTCGGGACGGATTACAATGAGCAGTTCTTC
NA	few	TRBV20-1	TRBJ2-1	CSAFSPGTWNEQFF	TGCAGTGCTTTCTCCCCCGGGACTTGGAATGAGCAGTTCTTC
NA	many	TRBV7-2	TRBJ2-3	CASSLLDTQYF	TGTGCCAGCAGCTTACTAGATACGCAGTATTTT
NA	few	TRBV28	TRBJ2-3	CASRRQIDTQYF	TGTGCCAGCAGAAGACAGATAGATACGCAGTATTTT
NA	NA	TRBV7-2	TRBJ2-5	CASSLVLVMETQYF	NA
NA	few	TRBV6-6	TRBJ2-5	CASRRGSQETQYF	TGTGCCAGCAGGAGGGGCAGCCAAGAGACCCAGTACTTC
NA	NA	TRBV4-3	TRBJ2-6	CASSHNTQAFSGANVLTF	TGCGCCAGCAGCCACAACACACAAGCCTTCTCTGGGGCCAACGTCCTGACTTTC
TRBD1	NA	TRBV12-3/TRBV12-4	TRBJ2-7	CASSRTGLNEQYF	TGTGCCAGCAGTAGGACAGGGTTGAACGAGCAGTACTTC
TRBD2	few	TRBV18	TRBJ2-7	CASSPVAGDEQYF	TGTGCCAGCTCACCAGTAGCGGGAGACGAGCAGTACTTC
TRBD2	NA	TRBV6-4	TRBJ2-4	CARNPLAGRAKNIQYF	TGTGCCAGAAACCCACTAGCGGGCCGAGCCAAAAACATTCAGTACTTC
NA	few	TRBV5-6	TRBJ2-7	CASSRRDSGTRQYF	TGTGCCAGCAGCCGCCGGGACTCAGGTACGAGGCAGTACTTC
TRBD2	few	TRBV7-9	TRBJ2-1	CASTLLGGSGYNEQFF	TGTGCCAGCACCCTACTTGGCGGGAGTGGGTACAATGAGCAGTTCTTC
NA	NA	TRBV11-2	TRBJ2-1	CASSFPPSHNEQFF	TGTGCCAGCAGCTTTCCTCCGTCTCACAATGAGCAGTTCTTC
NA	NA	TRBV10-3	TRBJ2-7	CASSRALYEQYF	TGTGCCTCCTCGCGGGCCCTTTATGAGCAGTACTTC
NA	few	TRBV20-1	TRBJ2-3	CSASTIRVKDTQYF	TGCAGTGCTAGTACGATCCGGGTAAAGGATACGCAGTATTTT
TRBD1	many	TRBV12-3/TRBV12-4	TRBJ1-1	CASSLGGTGGTEAFF	TGTGCCAGCAGTTTAGGCGGGACAGGGGGCACTGAAGCTTTCTTT
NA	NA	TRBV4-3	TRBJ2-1	CASSQEGAGSSYNEQFF	TGCGCCAGCAGCCAAGAGGGGGCGGGTTCCTCCTACAATGAGCAGTTCTTC
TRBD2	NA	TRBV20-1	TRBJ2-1	CSARDLRAGGGEAEQFF	TGCAGTGCTAGAGACCTCCGGGCGGGAGGGGGGGAAGCTGAGCAGTTCTTC
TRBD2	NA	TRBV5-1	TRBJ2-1	CASSLARSGSKGKQFF	TGCGCCAGCAGCTTGGCTCGAAGCGGGAGTAAGGGAAAGCAGTTCTTC
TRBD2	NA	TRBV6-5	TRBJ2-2	CASSYRPLAGGPSTGELFF	TGTGCCAGCAGTTACAGGCCCCTAGCGGGAGGGCCAAGTACCGGGGAGCTGTTTTTT
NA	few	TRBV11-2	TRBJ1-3	CASSLWQGVRNTIYF	TGTGCCAGCAGCTTATGGCAGGGTGTAAGAAACACCATATATTTT
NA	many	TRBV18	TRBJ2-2	CASSPSRGNTGELFF	TGTGCCAGCTCACCGTCCCGGGGGAACACCGGGGAGCTGTTTTTT
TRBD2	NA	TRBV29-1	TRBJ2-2	CSVQAGAHTGELIF	TGCAGCGTTCAAGCGGGAGCTCACACCGGGGAGCTGATTTTT
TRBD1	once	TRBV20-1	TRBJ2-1	CSASSPTGLFYNEQFF	TGCAGTGCTAGCAGTCCGACAGGGTTGTTCTACAATGAGCAGTTCTTC
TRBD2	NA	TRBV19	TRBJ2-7	CASSIDGTSRYEQYF	TGTGCCAGTAGTATAGACGGGACTAGCCGCTACGAGCAGTACTTC
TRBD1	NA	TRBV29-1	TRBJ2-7	CSVGAGQGVTYEQYF	TGCAGCGTGGGCGCGGGACAGGGGGTTACCTACGAGCAGTACTTC
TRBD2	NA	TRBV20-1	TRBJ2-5	CSAEWGGGETQYF	TGCAGTGCCGAGTGGGGGGGAGGAGAGACCCAGTACTTC
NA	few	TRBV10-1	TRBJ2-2	CASSEEVFPDRDPTPGSCFF	NA
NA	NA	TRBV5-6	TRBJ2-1	CASSLWRVTYNEQFF	TGTGCCAGCAGCTTGTGGCGGGTTACCTACAATGAGCAGTTCTTC
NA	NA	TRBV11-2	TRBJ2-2	CASSLDLAFANTGELFF	TGTGCCAGCAGCTTAGATTTGGCGTTCGCGAACACCGGGGAGCTGTTTTTT
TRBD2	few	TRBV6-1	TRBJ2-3	CASRRGLAGDTQYF	TGTGCCAGCAGACGGGGACTAGCGGGAGATACGCAGTATTTT
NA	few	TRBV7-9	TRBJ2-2	CASSPGAYTGELFF	TGTGCCAGCAGTCCGGGGGCTTACACCGGGGAGCTGTTTTTT
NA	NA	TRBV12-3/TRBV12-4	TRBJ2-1	CASNLRAGYLSIEQFF	TGTGCCAGCAACCTCAGGGCAGGGTATCTTTCTATTGAGCAGTTCTTC
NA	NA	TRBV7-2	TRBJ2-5	CASSLSWRETQYF	TGTGCCAGCAGCTTATCGTGGCGGGAGACCCAGTACTTC